These 5 T cell receptor beta chains were sequenced from one sample in a study of early T cells in non-severe SARS-CoV-2 infection. MiXCR was run by TCRdb on the 5' RACE reads, yielding one entry per CDR3 protein. Here the sample spans tens of thousands of distinct CDR3 sequences, about 4.8% being singletons. Sequencing used whole blood. The receptors were gathered from an adult who was a healthcare worker with PCR-confirmed SARS-CoV-2 infection or an uninfected control (not recorded which).

The table lists this clonotype with a few counts. J is TRBJ2-1 and V is TRBV10-1; D ambiguous. Germline loops: CDR1 WNHNN, CDR2 SYGVQD (reference sequence). This CDR3 contains 13 residues. V lost 2 bases, J lost 10 bases, and 12 bases lay in between. The CDR3 bases are TGCGCCAGCAGTGAGCCGCCTATGAGCGAGCAGTTCTTC. Protein: CASSEPPMSEQFF.

This clonotype occurred a few times. The chain combines TRBV6-2 or TRBV6-3 with TRBJ2-5, with D possibly TRBD1 on 5 matching bases. Germline V gene sequence: CDR1 MNHEY, CDR2 SVGEGT. V dropped 6 bases and J dropped 3 bases, with 14 bases sitting between them. This CDR3 spans 14 amino acids. As DNA, the CDR3 is TGTGCCAGCAGCTACCCCCCAGGGAAAGAGACCCAGTACTTC. Protein: CASSYPPGKETQYF.

This clonotype was picked up many times. The V call is TRBV12-3 or TRBV12-4, the J call TRBJ2-2; 11 bases agree with TRBD1. V was pared by 7 bases and J by 3 bases, with 4 bases of the junction left unmatched. This CDR3 spans 15 amino acids. The CDR3, as DNA: TGTGCCAGCACTAGGACAGGGGGCGACACCGGGGAGCTGTTTTTT. This translates into CASTRTGGDTGELFF.

The genes are TRBV7-9 and TRBJ2-7; D gene uncertain. V gave up 4 bases and J gave up 2 bases, with 6 bases separating them. This CDR3 is built from 12 residues. In germline, CDR1 is SEHNR, CDR2 FQNEAQ (reference sequence). The CDR3 DNA reads as TGTGCCAGCAGCTCGTTAACCTACGAGCAGTACTTC. Amino acid sequence: CASSSLTYEQYF.

Only a few counts were recorded for this clonotype. The gene calls are TRBV4-1 and TRBJ1-1; 8 bases match TRBD1. The CDR3 consists of 16 residues. Germline CDR1 MGHRA, CDR2 YSYEKL. V dropped 0 bases and J dropped 1; count of bases not matched to a gene: 4. CDR3 coding DNA: TGCGCCAGCAGCCAAGAAAGGACAGGGCAGAACACTGAAGCTTTCTTT. Amino acids: CASSQERTGQNTEAFF.